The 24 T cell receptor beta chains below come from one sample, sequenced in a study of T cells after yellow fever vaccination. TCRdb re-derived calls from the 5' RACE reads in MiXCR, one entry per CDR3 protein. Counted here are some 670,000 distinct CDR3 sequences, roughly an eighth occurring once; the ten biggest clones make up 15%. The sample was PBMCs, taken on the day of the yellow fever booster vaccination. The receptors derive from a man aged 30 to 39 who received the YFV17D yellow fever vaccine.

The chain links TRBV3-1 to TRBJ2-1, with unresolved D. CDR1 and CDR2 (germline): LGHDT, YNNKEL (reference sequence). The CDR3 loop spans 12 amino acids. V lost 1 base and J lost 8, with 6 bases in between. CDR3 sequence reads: CASSQGIDEQFF. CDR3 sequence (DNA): TGTGCCAGCAGCCAAGGCATAGATGAGCAGTTCTTC.

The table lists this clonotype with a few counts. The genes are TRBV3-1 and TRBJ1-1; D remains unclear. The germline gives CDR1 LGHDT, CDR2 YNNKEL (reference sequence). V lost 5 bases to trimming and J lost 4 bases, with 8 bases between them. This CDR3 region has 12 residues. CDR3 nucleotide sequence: TGTGCCAGCAGCTGGCCCGGCACTGAAGCTTTCTTT. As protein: CASSWPGTEAFF.

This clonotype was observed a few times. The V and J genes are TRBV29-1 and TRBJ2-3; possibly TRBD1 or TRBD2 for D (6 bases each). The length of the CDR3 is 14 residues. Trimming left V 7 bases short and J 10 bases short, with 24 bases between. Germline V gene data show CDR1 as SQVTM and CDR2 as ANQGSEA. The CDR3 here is CSASGTPGAGAQYF. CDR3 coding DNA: TGCAGCGCGTCCGGGACTCCAGGTGCAGGGGCGCAGTATTTT.

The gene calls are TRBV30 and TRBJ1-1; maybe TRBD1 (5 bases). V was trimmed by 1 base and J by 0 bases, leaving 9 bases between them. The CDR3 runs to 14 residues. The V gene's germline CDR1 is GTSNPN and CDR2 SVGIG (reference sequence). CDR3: CAWSEGALNTEAFF. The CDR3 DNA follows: TGTGCCTGGAGTGAAGGGGCCTTGAACACTGAAGCTTTCTTT.

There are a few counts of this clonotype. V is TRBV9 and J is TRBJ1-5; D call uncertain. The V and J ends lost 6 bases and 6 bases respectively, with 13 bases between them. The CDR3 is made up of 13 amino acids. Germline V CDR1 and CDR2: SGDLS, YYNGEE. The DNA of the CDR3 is TGTGCCAGCACGATTAGGCGGAGTCAGCCCCAGCATTTT. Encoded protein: CASTIRRSQPQHF.

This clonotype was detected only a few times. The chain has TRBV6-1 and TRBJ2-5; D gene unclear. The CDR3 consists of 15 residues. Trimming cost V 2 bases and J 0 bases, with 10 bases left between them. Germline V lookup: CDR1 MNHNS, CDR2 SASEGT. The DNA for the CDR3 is TGTGCCAGCAGTGAACTAAAAAGGCACCAAGAGACCCAGTACTTC. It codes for CASSELKRHQETQYF.

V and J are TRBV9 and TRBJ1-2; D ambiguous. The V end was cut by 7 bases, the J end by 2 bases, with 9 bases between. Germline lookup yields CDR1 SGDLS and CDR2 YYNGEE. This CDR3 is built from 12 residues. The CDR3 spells CASAPANYGYTF. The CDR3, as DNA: TGTGCCAGCGCTCCAGCAAACTATGGCTACACCTTC.

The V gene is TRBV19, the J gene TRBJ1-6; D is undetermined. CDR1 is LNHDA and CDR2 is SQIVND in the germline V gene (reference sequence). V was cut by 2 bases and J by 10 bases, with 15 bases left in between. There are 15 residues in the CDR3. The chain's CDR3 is CASSIRAGQSSPLHF. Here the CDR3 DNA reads TGTGCCAGTAGTATAAGGGCCGGCCAGTCGTCACCCCTCCACTTT.

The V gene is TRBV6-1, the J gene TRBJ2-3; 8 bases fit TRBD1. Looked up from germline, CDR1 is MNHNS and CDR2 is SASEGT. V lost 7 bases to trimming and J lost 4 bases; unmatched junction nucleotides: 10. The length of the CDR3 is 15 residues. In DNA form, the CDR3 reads TGTGCCAGCACCCTTACAGGGGGTCGGGCAGATACGCAGTATTTT. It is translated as CASTLTGGRADTQYF.

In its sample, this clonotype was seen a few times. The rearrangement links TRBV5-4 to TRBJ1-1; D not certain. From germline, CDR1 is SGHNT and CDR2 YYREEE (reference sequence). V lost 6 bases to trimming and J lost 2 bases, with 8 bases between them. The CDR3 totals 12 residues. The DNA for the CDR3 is TGTGCCAGCAACTCCCCTAACACTGAAGCTTTCTTT. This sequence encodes CASNSPNTEAFF.

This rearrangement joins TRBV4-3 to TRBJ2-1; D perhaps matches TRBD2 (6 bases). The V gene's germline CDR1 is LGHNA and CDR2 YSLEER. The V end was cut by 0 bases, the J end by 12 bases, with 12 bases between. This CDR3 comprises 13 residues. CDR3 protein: CASSQEVGGRQFF. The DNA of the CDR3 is TGCGCCAGCAGCCAAGAAGTCGGAGGGCGGCAGTTCTTC.

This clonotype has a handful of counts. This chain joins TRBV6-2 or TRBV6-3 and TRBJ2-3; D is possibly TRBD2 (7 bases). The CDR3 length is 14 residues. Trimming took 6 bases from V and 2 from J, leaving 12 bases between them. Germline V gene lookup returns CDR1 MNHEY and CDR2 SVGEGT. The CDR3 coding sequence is TGTGCCAGCAGAGGGGGGGACCACACAGATACGCAGTATTTT. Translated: CASRGGDHTDTQYF.

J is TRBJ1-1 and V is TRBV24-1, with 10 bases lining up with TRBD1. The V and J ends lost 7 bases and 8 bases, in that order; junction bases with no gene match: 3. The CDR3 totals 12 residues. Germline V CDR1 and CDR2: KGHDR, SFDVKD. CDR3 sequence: CATRDRGREAFF. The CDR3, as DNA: TGTGCCACCAGGGACAGGGGGAGGGAAGCTTTCTTT.

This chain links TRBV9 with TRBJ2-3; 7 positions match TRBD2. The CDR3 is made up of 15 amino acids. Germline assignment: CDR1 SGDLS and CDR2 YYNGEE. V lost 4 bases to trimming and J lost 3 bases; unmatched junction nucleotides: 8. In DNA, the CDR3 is TGTGCCAGCAGCTTTGACGACGGGGGGACAGATACGCAGTATTTT. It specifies CASSFDDGGTDTQYF.

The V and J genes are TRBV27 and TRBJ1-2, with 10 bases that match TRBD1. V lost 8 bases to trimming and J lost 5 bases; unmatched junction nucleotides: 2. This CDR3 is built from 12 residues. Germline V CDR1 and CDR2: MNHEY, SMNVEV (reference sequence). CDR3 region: CASSDRGYGYTF. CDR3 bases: TGTGCCAGCTCGGACAGGGGGTATGGCTACACCTTC.

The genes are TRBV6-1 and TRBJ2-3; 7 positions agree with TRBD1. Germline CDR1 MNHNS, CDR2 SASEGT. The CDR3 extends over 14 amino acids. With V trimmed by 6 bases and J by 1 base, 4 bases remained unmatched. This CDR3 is CASRPTGRTDTQYF. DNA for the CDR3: TGTGCCAGCAGACCGACAGGGCGCACAGATACGCAGTATTTT.

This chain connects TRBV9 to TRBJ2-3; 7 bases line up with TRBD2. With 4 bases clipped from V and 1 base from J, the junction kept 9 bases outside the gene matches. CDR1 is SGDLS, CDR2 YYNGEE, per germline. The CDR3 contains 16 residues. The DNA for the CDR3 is TGTGCCAGCAGCTCCGAGATAGCGGGTGGCACAGATACGCAGTATTTT. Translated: CASSSEIAGGTDTQYF.

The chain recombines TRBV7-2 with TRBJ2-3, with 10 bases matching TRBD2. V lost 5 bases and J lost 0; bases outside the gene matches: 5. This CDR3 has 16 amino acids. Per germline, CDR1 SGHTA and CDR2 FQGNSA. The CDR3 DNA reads TGTGCCAGCAGCCCTGGGACTAGCGTTAGCACAGATACGCAGTATTTT. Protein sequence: CASSPGTSVSTDTQYF.

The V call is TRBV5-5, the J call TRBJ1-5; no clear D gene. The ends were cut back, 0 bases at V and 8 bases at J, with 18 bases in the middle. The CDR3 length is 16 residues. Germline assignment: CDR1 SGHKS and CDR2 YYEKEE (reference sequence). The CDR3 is CASSLELISVVEPQHF. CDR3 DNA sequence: TGTGCCAGCAGCTTGGAATTGATCTCCGTCGTTGAGCCCCAGCATTTT. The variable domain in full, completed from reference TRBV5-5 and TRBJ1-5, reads DAGVTQSPTHLIKTRGQQVTLRCSPISGHKSVSWYQQVLGQGPQFIFQYYEKEERGRGNFPDRFSARQFPNYSSELNVNALLLGDSALYLCASSLELISVVEPQHFGDGTRLSIL.

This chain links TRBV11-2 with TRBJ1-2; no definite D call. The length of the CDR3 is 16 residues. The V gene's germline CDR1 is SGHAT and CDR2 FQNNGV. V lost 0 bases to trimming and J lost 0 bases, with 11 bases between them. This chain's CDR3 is CASSLEFARPNYGYTF. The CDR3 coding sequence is TGTGCCAGCAGCTTAGAGTTCGCCCGACCTAACTATGGCTACACCTTC.

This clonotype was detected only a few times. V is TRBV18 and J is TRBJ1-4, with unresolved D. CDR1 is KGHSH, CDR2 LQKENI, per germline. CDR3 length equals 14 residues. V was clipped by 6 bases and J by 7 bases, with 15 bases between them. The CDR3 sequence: CASSPDLVREKLFF. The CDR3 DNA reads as TGTGCCAGCTCCCCGGATTTGGTTCGTGAAAAACTGTTTTTT.

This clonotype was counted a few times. CDR3 region: CASSVGAGGDEQFF. CDR3 nucleotide sequence: TGCGCCAGCAGCGTTGGAGCGGGAGGAGATGAGCAGTTCTTC. This chain uses TRBV5-1 with TRBJ2-1; 9 bases match TRBD2. Germline V gene lookup returns CDR1 SGHRS and CDR2 YFSETQ. The CDR3 contains 14 residues. V lost 4 bases and J lost 8; bases outside the gene matches: 7.

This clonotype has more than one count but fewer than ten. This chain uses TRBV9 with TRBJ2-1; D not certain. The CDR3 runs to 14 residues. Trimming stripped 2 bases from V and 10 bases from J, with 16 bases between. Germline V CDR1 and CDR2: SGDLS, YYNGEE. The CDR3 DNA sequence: TGTGCCAGCAGCGTCGGTTCCGTCCAAGGAGAGCAGTTCTTC. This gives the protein CASSVGSVQGEQFF. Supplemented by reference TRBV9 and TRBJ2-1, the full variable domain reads DSGVTQTPKHLITATGQRVTLRCSPRSGDLSVYWYQQSLDQGLQFLIQYYNGEERAKGNILERFSAQQFPDLHSELNLSSLELGDSALYFCASSVGSVQGEQFFGPGTRLTVL.

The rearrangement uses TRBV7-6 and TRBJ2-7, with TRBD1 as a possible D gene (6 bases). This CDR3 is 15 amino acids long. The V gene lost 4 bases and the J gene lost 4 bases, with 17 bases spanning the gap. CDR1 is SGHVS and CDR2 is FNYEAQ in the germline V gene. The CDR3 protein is CASSSLEGVRYEQYF. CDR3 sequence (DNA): TGTGCCAGCAGCTCCCTAGAGGGGGTGCGTTACGAGCAGTACTTC.